This T cell receptor beta chain comes out of a study of CD8 T cells in ankylosing spondylitis. Study observations and caveats: Eight highly homologous variants formed a TCR beta motif that appeared characteristic of ankylosing spondylitis blood. Previous work reported some of these motif variants in the synovial fluid and blood of reactive arthritis.

This clonotype was counted a few times. Its antigen remains unknown. TCRdb itself ran the 5' RACE reads through MiXCR, one entry per CDR3 protein. Here the sample spans about 180,000 distinct CDR3 sequences, 9.8% being singletons. The V gene end was trimmed by 4 bases and the J gene end by 9 bases; junction bases not matched to a gene: 8. CDR1 and CDR2 (germline): WSHSY, SAAADI. This CDR3 is built from 14 residues. The material sequenced was blood, either unsorted or a sorted T cell fraction (not recorded which). This sequence originates from a female donor with ankylosing spondylitis or in good health (not recorded which). The genes are TRBV10-2 and TRBJ2-1; 8 bases fit TRBD2. CDR3 nucleotides: TGCGCCAGCAGTGTTGATAGCGGGATATTTGAGCAGTTCTTC. Protein product: CASSVDSGIFEQFF.